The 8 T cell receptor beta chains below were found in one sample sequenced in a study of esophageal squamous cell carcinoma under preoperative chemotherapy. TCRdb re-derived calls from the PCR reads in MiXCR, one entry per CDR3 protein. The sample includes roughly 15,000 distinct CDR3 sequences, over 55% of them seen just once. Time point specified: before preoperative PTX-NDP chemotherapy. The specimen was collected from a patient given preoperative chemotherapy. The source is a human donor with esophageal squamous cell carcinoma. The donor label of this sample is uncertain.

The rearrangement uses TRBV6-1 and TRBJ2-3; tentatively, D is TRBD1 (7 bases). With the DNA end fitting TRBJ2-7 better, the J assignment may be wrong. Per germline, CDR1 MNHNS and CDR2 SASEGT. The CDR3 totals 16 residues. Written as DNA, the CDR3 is TGTGCCAGCAGTCGCACGCAGGGGGGCGGGGCAGATACGCAGTACTTC. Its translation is CASSRTQGGGADTQYF.

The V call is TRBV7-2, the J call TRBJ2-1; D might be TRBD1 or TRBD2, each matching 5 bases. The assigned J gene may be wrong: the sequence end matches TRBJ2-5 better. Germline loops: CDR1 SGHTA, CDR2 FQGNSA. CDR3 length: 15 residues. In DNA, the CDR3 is TGTGCCAGCAGCTTAAGTAAGGGGAGCTGGGAGACCCAGTACTTC. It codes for CASSLSKGSWETQYF.

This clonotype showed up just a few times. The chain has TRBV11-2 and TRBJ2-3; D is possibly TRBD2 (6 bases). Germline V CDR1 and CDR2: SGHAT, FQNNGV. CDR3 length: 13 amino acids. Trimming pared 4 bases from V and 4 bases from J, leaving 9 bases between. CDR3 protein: CASSSRRADTQYF. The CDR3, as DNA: TGTGCCAGCAGCTCCCGGAGGGCAGATACGCAGTATTTT.

The CDR3 sequence is CASRTEEGGTGAQFF. The CDR3 DNA follows: TGTGCCAGCAGAACCGAGGAGGGGGGCACAGGGGCGCAGTTTTTT. The chain carries TRBV6-1 and TRBJ2-2; tentatively, D is TRBD1 (7 bases). V was clipped by 6 bases and J by 16 bases, with 27 bases between them. This CDR3 has 15 amino acids. Looked up from germline, CDR1 is MNHNS and CDR2 is SASEGT.

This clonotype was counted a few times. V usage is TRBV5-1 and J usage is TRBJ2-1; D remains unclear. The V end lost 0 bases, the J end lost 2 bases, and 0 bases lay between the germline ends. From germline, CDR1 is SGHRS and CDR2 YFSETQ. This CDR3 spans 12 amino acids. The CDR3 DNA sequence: TGCGCCAGCAGCTTGGCCTACAATGAGCAGTTCTTC. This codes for CASSLAYNEQFF.

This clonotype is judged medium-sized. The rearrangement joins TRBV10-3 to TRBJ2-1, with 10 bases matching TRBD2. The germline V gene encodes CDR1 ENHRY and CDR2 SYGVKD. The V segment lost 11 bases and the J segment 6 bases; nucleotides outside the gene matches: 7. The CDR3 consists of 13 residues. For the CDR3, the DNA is TGTGCCTCCCTAGCGGGAGAGAGCAATGAGCAGTTCTTC. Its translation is CASLAGESNEQFF.

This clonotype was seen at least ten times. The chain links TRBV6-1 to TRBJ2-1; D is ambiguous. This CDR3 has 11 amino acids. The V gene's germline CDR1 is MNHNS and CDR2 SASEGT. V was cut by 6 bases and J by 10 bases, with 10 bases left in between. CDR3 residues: CASSTRLEQFF. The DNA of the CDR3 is TGTGCCAGCAGCACCAGACTCGAGCAGTTCTTC.

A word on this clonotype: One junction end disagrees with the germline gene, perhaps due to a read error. The CDR3 DNA is TGTGCCATTCAGGGTGTGGGCACCGAGACGCTGTATTTT. Translating gives CAIQGVGTETLYF. The gene calls are TRBV10-3 and TRBJ2-3, with a possible D match to TRBD1 (5 bases). The CDR3 covers 13 residues. Germline CDR1 is ENHRY and CDR2 is SYGVKD.